Listed below are T cell receptor beta chains from one sample, sequenced in a study of blood T cell repertoires in COVID-19. Clones were read by immunoSEQ multiplex PCR, and TCRdb kept only the in-frame ones, dropping some. Seen here are approximately 470,000 clones, roughly 87% observed once, and the top ten hold around 0.64%. The material sequenced was PBMCs or T cells enriched from blood (not recorded which). All receptors derive from a woman younger than 30 who had recovered from COVID-19. The CDR3 runs from the conserved cysteine through the conserved F or W. D genes are given only for firm matches. Rows give clone size only sometimes, using once, few, many, or a class for an expanded clone.

D	size	V	J	CDR3	DNA
TRBD2	.	TRBV19	TRBJ2-2	CASTGTSRGTGELFF	TGTGCCAGCACCGGGACTAGTCGGGGCACCGGGGAGCTGTTTTTT
.	.	TRBV19	TRBJ1-1	CASKDTPNTEAFF	TGTGCCAGTAAAGACACCCCGAACACTGAAGCTTTCTTT
.	.	TRBV11-2	TRBJ1-2	CASSSWHGYTF	TGTGCCAGCAGCTCATGGCATGGCTACACCTTC
.	.	TRBV30	TRBJ1-2	CAWSGDPGGYTF	TGTGCCTGGAGTGGTGACCCGGGGGGCTACACCTTC
.	.	TRBV3-1/TRBV3-2	TRBJ1-2	CASSQDLQGWGGYTF	TGTGCCAGCAGCCAAGATCTTCAGGGGTGGGGAGGCTACACCTTC
TRBD1	once	TRBV13	TRBJ1-2	CASSSQFLDRANYGYTF	TGTGCCAGCAGCTCCCAATTCCTGGACAGGGCCAACTATGGCTACACCTTC
TRBD1	few	TRBV5-3	TRBJ1-6	CARSIRDRELEFGNSPLHF	TGTGCCAGAAGCATCCGGGACAGGGAATTAGAGTTTGGTAATTCACCCCTCCACTTT
TRBD1	.	TRBV18	TRBJ1-2	CASSPDNSGTGPGLAF	TGTGCCAGCTCCCCGGATAACTCGGGGACAGGCCCCGGGCTGGCCTTC
.	.	TRBV24-1	TRBJ2-5	CATSDSTRYQETQYF	TGTGCCACCAGTGACTCGACACGGTACCAAGAGACCCAGTACTTC
.	.	TRBV9	TRBJ1-6	CASSAPMDNSPLHF	TGTGCCAGCAGCGCCCCTATGGATAATTCACCCCTCCACTTT
TRBD2	.	TRBV3-1/TRBV3-2	TRBJ2-1	CASSQGAGLPYNEQFF	TGTGCCAGCAGCCAAGGGGCGGGACTACCCTACAATGAGCAGTTCTTC
TRBD1	few	TRBV19	TRBJ1-1	CASNLGGTGNTEAFF	TGTGCCAGTAACTTAGGAGGGACAGGAAACACTGAAGCTTTCTTT
TRBD1	few	TRBV2	TRBJ1-2	CAVTGTGYPNYGYTF	TGTGCCGTAACCGGGACAGGGTATCCCAACTATGGCTACACCTTC
.	once	TRBV7-2	TRBJ2-7	CASSPSSVPYEQYF	TGTGCCAGCAGCCCCTCTTCCGTCCCCTACGAGCAGTACTTC
TRBD1	.	TRBV5-4	TRBJ1-2	CASSYRTGYGDDYTF	TGTGCCAGCAGCTACCGGACAGGGTATGGGGACGACTACACCTTC
.	.	TRBV30	TRBJ2-6	CAGGEAGGSSGANVLTF	TGTGCGGGCGGTGAAGCAGGGGGGTCCTCTGGGGCCAACGTCCTGACTTTC
.	.	TRBV2	TRBJ2-1	CASSEAPLSHNEQFF	TGTGCCAGCAGTGAAGCCCCACTAAGCCACAATGAGCAGTTCTTC
.	.	TRBV6-1	TRBJ1-2	CASSEVVLYGYTF	TGTGCCAGCAGTGAAGTAGTCCTCTATGGCTACACCTTC
TRBD1	.	TRBV6-6	TRBJ2-1	CASTPTRQGSEQFF	TGTGCCAGCACCCCAACCAGACAGGGTTCGGAGCAGTTCTTC
.	.	TRBV19	TRBJ1-6	CASSISGEPKTPLHF	TGTGCCAGTAGTATATCGGGGGAACCGAAAACACCCCTCCACTTT
.	.	TRBV12-3/TRBV12-4	TRBJ1-3	CASSLPGNTIYF	TGTGCCAGCAGCTTGCCAGGCAACACCATATATTTT
TRBD1	.	TRBV19	TRBJ2-5	CASRPTGAAKTQYF	TGTGCCAGCCGTCCCACAGGGGCAGCGAAGACCCAGTACTTC
TRBD1	few	TRBV25-1	TRBJ1-2	CASSEKDRVHGYTF	TGTGCCAGCAGTGAAAAGGACAGGGTACATGGCTACACCTTC
.	.	TRBV15	TRBJ1-2	CATGDLGLYGYTF	TGTGCCACCGGAGATTTAGGCTTATATGGCTACACCTTC
.	.	TRBV2	TRBJ1-4	CASREGRGNEKLFF	TGTGCCAGCAGGGAGGGACGGGGGAATGAAAAACTGTTTTTT
TRBD1	.	TRBV7-6	TRBJ1-2	CASSFPRDRGLSYTF	TGTGCCAGCAGCTTCCCGCGGGACAGGGGGTTGAGCTACACCTTC
TRBD1	.	TRBV27	TRBJ2-2	CASSARGRGVYTGELFF	TGTGCCAGCAGTGCAAGGGGGCGAGGGGTCTACACCGGGGAGCTGTTTTTT
TRBD1	.	TRBV7-8	TRBJ2-7	CASSLATGATLSSYEQYF	TGTGCCAGCAGCTTAGCAACAGGGGCTACCCTCAGCTCCTACGAGCAGTACTTC
TRBD1	.	TRBV9	TRBJ1-1	CASSPRGQDLLGTEAFF	TGTGCCAGCAGCCCCAGAGGACAGGATCTCCTGGGGACTGAAGCTTTCTTT
.	.	TRBV6-5	TRBJ1-6	CASRATVPDNSPLHF	TGTGCCAGCAGGGCGACAGTCCCGGATAATTCACCCCTCCACTTT
.	.	TRBV13	TRBJ1-2	CASSRKEGFGYGYTF	TGTGCCAGCAGCCGGAAGGAGGGTTTTGGCTATGGCTACACCTTC
.	.	TRBV18	TRBJ2-7	CASSPPSAYEQYF	TGTGCCAGCTCACCCCCATCAGCCTACGAGCAGTACTTC
.	.	TRBV19	TRBJ1-5	CASSPGNSNQPQHF	TGTGCCAGTAGTCCAGGGAATAGCAATCAGCCCCAGCATTTT
TRBD1	.	TRBV2	TRBJ2-2	CASSNDREGTGELFF	TGTGCCAGCAGTAACGACAGGGAAGGCACCGGGGAGCTGTTTTTT
.	.	TRBV3-1/TRBV3-2	TRBJ1-1	CASSPPRENTEAFF	TGTGCCAGCAGCCCACCGCGCGAAAACACTGAAGCTTTCTTT
.	.	TRBV2	TRBJ2-1	CASSGGQSSSYNEQFF	TGTGCCAGCAGTGGCGGACAGTCTAGCTCCTACAATGAGCAGTTCTTC
.	.	TRBV30	TRBJ1-4	CAWSQNLGTNEKLFF	TGTGCCTGGAGTCAAAATCTCGGGACTAATGAAAAACTGTTTTTT
TRBD2	once	TRBV2	TRBJ2-7	CASSRGGGYEQYF	TGTGCCAGCAGTCGGGGGGGCGGCTACGAGCAGTACTTC
.	.	TRBV7-8	TRBJ1-4	CASSLSRLNEKLFF	TGTGCCAGCAGCTTAAGTCGGTTAAATGAAAAACTGTTTTTT
.	.	TRBV28	TRBJ2-5	CASKGAGVGSGPSTSGQASQYF	.
.	once	TRBV7-2	TRBJ1-3	CASSLRTASGNTIYF	TGTGCCAGCAGCTTAAGGACAGCCTCTGGAAACACCATATATTTT
.	.	TRBV12-5	TRBJ1-5	CASGLGANQPQHF	TGTGCTAGTGGTTTAGGGGCCAATCAGCCCCAGCATTTT
.	once	TRBV30	TRBJ1-2	CAWSWVGANYGYTF	TGTGCCTGGAGTTGGGTGGGAGCTAACTATGGCTACACCTTC
TRBD1	.	TRBV6-5	TRBJ1-4	CASSPGTGEGEKLFF	TGTGCCAGCAGTCCCGGGACAGGGGAGGGTGAAAAACTGTTTTTT
.	.	TRBV5-1	TRBJ1-4	CASSFVGANEKLFF	TGCGCCAGCAGTTTCGTAGGGGCTAATGAAAAACTGTTTTTT
.	.	TRBV11-1	TRBJ2-3	CASSLLTPSTDTQYF	TGTGCCAGCAGCCTACTCACCCCTAGCACAGATACGCAGTATTTT
TRBD1	.	TRBV6-5	TRBJ1-2	CASSDRGQGGYTF	TGTGCCAGCAGCGACAGGGGGCAGGGAGGCTACACCTTC
TRBD1	.	TRBV9	TRBJ2-7	CASSDLTGDGEQYF	TGTGCCAGCAGCGACCTTACAGGGGATGGAGAGCAGTACTTC
TRBD2	once	TRBV7-3	TRBJ2-3	CASSLQVAGGPDTQYF	TGTGCCAGCAGCTTACAGGTAGCGGGGGGCCCAGATACGCAGTATTTT